This T cell receptor (beta chain) emerged from a study of T cell repertoires in cytomegalovirus infection. In the study overall: Through public TCR beta signatures, both CMV infection and matching HLA type were indicated.

Study-level results: Identification of carriers of CMV plus the relevant HLA was achieved through cumulative public TCR beta family frequency. Clonotype analysis showed dominance of the ex vivo response by HLA-C-restricted CMV-specific TCR beta clonotypes.

Germline V gene sequence: CDR1 MNHEY, CDR2 SVGAGI. This CDR3 has 16 residues. Between the trimmed V and J ends, which lost 0 bases and 8 bases, there was a span of 19 bases. Each CDR3 protein gets one entry after TCRdb re-called the reads with MiXCR. The table lists hundreds of thousands of distinct CDR3 sequences, 10% to 12% of them singletons. Many counts were recorded for this clonotype. As yet, its antigen is unknown. The sample consisted of PBMCs. The V and J genes are TRBV6-5 and TRBJ1-2; D is unresolved. This TCR was sampled from a human donor in good health (CMV status not recorded). Some clones in this sample may be carry-over from other donors' samples. The CDR3 DNA is TGTGCCAGCAGTTACTCTGGGATCGGAGGGATCGGCGGCTACACCTTC. Residues: CASSYSGIGGIGGYTF.